Listed here is a single TCR beta chain. Its specificity is not known. Primers: 60 Vbeta forward and 13 Jbeta reverse. Clones were read by immunoSEQ multiplex PCR, and TCRdb kept only the in-frame ones, dropping some. This sample's table reports 80,000 to 95,000 clones. This sample stems from a study of cytomegalovirus exposure and HLA in healthy donors. This CDR3 region has 13 residues. Germline V gene sequence: CDR1 GTSNPN, CDR2 SVGIG (reference sequence). V was shortened by 7 bases and J by 4 bases, with 16 bases between the two germline ends. Study-level points and caveats: Most TCR sequences showed up rarely, but some public TCRs showed up in many donors.

Sequencing input: PBMCs. The sequence was obtained from a woman in her 30s in good health and CMV-seronegative. The genes are TRBV30 and TRBJ1-2; D remains unclear. CDR3: CAYRHAGFYGYTF. In DNA, the CDR3 is TGTGCCTATCGCCATGCAGGTTTCTATGGCTACACCTTC.